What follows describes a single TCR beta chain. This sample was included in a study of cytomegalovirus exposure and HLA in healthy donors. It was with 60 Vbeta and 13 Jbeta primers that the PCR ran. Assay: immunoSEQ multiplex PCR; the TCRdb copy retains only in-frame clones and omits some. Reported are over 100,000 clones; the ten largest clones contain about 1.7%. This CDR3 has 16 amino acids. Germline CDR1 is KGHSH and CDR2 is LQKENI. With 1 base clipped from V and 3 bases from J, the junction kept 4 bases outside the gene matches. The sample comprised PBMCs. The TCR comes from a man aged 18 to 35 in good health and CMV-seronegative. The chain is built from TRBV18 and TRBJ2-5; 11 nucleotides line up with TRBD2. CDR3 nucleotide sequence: TGTGCCAGCTCACCACTTCCGACTAGCGGGGAAGAGACCCAGTACTTC. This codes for CASSPLPTSGEETQYF.